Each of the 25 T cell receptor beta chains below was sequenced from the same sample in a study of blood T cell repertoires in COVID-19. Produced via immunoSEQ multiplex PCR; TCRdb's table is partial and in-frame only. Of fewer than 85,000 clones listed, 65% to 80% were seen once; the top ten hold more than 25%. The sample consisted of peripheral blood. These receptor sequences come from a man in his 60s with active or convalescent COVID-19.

CDR3 region: CASSMLTGELFF. The CDR3, as DNA: TGTGCCAGTAGTATGTTAACCGGGGAGCTGTTTTTT. The V gene is TRBV19, the J gene TRBJ2-2; D gene unclear. The CDR3 spans 12 residues. Germline CDR1 is LNHDA and CDR2 is SQIVND (reference sequence). Trimming took 3 bases from V and 5 from J, leaving 4 bases between them.

CDR3 sequence (DNA): TGTGCCAGCAGCCCACAAACGGGACAGGGGGCTTCGGACGAGCAGTACTTC. Protein product: CASSPQTGQGASDEQYF. The chain links TRBV9 to TRBJ2-7, with 12 bases that match TRBD1. Germline CDR1 and CDR2: SGDLS and YYNGEE. The trim removed 4 bases at V and 5 bases at J, leaving 13 bases unmatched. The CDR3 is 17 amino acids.

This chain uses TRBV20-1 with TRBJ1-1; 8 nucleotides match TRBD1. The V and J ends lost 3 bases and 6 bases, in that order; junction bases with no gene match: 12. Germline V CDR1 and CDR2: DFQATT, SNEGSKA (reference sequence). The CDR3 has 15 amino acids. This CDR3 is CSASDRQGIGAEAFF. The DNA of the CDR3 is TGCAGTGCTAGTGATCGACAGGGGATTGGCGCTGAAGCTTTCTTT.

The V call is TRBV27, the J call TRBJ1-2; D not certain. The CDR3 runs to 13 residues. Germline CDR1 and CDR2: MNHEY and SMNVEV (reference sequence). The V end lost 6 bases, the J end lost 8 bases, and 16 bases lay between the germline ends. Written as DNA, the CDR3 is TGTGCCAGCAGAAACGGGCCACTAGACGGCTACACCTTC. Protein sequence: CASRNGPLDGYTF.

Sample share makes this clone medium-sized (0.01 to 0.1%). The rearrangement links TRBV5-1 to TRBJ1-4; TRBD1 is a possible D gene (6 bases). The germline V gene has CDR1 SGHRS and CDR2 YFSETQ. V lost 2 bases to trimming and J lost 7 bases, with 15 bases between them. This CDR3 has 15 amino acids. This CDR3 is CASSLYGTSGEKLFF. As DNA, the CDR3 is TGCGCCAGCAGCTTATACGGGACATCGGGTGAAAAACTGTTTTTT.

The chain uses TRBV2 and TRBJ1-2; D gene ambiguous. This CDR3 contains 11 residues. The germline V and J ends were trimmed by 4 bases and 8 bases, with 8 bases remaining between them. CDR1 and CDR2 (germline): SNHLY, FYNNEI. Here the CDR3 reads CASSVEEGYTF. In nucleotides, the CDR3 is TGTGCCAGCAGTGTCGAGGAAGGCTACACCTTC.

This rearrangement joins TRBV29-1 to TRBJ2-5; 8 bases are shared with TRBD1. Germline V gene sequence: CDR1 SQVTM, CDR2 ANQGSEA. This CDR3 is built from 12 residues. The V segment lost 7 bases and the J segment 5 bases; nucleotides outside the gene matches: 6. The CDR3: CSARTGRETQYF. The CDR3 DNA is TGCAGCGCCCGGACAGGGAGGGAGACCCAGTACTTC.

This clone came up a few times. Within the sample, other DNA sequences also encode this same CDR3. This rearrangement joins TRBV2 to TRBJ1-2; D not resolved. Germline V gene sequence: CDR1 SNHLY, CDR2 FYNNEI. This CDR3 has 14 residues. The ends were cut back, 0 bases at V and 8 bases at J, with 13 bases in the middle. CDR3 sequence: CASSEAGWSHGYTF. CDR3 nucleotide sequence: TGTGCCAGCAGTGAAGCGGGTTGGAGTCACGGCTACACCTTC.

CDR3 in amino acids: CAISYRDAGELFF. CDR3 coding DNA: TGTGCCATCAGTTATCGGGATGCCGGGGAGCTGTTTTTT. V gene TRBV10-3 combines with J gene TRBJ2-2; maybe TRBD2 (5 bases). Germline V lookup: CDR1 ENHRY, CDR2 SYGVKD. CDR3 length equals 13 residues. Trimming shortened V by 5 bases and J by 6 bases, and 10 bases separated the two germline ends.

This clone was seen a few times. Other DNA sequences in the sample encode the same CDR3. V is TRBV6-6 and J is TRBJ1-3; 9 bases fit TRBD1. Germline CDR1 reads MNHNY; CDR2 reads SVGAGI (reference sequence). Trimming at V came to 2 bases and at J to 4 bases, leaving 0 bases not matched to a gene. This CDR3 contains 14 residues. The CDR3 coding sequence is TGTGCCAGCAGTTACGGACAGGGGGGAAACACCATATATTTT. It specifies CASSYGQGGNTIYF.

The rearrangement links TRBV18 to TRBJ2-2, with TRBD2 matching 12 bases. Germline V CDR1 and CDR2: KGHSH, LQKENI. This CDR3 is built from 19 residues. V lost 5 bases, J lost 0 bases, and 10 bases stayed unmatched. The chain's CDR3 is CASSTAPLAGGPNTGELFF. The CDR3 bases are TGTGCCAGCTCAACGGCCCCACTAGCGGGGGGCCCGAACACCGGGGAGCTGTTTTTT.

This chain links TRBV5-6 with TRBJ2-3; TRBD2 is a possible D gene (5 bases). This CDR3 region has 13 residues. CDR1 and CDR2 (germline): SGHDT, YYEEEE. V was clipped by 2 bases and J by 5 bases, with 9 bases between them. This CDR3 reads CASSFGGEDTQYF. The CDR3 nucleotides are TGTGCCAGCAGCTTCGGAGGAGAAGATACGCAGTATTTT.

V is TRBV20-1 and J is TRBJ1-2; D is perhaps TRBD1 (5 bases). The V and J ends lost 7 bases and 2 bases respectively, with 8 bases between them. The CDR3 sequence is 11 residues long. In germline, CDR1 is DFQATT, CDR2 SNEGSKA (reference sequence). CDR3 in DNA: TGCAGTGGGGCAGGGAACTATGGCTACACCTTC. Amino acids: CSGAGNYGYTF.

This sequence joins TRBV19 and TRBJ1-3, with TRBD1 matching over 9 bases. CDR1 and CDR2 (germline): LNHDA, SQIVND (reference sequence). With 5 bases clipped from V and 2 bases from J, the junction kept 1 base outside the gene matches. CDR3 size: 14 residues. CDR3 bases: TGTGCCAGTAGTGGGACAGGGCCTGGAAACACCATATATTTT. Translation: CASSGTGPGNTIYF. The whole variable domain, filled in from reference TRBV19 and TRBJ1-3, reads DGGITQSPKYLFRKEGQNVTLSCEQNLNHDAMYWYRQDPGQGLRLIYYSQIVNDFQKGDIAEGYSVSREKKESFPLTVTSAQKNPTAFYLCASSGTGPGNTIYFGEGSWLTVV.

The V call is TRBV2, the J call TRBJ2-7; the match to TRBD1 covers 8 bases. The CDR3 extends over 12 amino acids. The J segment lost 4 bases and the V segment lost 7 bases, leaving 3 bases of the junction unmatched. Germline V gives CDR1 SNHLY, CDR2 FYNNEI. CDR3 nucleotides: TGTGCCAGCACGGGACAGGAGTACGAGCAGTACTTC. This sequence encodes CASTGQEYEQYF. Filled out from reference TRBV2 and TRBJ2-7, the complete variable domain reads EPEVTQTPSHQVTQMGQEVILRCVPISNHLYFYWYRQILGQKVEFLVSFYNNEISEKSEIFDDQFSVERPDGSNFTLKIRSTKLEDSAMYFCASTGQEYEQYFGPGTRLTVT.

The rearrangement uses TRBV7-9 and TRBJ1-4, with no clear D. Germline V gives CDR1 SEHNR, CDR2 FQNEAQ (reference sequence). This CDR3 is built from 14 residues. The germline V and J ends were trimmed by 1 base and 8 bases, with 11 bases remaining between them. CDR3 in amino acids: CASSLVDGGEKLFF. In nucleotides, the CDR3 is TGTGCCAGCAGCTTAGTGGACGGAGGGGAAAAACTGTTTTTT.

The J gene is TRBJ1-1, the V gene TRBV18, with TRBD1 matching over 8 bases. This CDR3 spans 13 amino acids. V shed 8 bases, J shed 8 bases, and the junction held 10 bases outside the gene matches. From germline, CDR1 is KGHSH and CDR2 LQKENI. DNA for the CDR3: TGTGCCAGCGCGGAGGGCAGGGGGCTCGAAGCTTTCTTT. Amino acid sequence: CASAEGRGLEAFF.

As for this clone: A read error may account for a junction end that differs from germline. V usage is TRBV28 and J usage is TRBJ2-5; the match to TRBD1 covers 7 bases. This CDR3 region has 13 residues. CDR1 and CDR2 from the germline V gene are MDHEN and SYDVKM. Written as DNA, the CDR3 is TGTACCAGCAGACCACAGGGGTGGGAGACCCAGTACTTC. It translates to CTSRPQGWETQYF.

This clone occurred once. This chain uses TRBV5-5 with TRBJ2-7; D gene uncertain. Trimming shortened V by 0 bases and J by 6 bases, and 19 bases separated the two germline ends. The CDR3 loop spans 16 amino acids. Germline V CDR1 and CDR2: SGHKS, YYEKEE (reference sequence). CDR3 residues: CASSLGFGGLVTEQYF. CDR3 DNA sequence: TGTGCCAGCAGCTTGGGTTTTGGCGGCCTCGTGACCGAGCAGTACTTC.

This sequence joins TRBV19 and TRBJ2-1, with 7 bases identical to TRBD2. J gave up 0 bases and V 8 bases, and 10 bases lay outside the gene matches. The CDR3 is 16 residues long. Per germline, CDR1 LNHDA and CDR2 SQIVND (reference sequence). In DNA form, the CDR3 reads TGTGCCAGTGGGGGGGAGCGGGGCCGCTCCTACAATGAGCAGTTCTTC. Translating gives CASGGERGRSYNEQFF.

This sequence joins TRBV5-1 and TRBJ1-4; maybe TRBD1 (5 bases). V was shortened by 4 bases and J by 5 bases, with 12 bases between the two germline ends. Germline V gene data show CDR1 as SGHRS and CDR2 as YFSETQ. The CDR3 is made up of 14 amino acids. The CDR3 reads CASSIDSYNEKLFF. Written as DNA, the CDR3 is TGCGCCAGCAGCATAGACAGTTACAATGAAAAACTGTTTTTT.

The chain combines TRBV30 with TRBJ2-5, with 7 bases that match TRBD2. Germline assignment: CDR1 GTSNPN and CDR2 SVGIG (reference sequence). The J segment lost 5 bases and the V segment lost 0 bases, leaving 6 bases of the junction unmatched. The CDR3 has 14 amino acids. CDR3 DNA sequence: TGTGCCTGGAGTGTACTAGCGTCTATGGAGACCCAGTACTTC. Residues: CAWSVLASMETQYF.

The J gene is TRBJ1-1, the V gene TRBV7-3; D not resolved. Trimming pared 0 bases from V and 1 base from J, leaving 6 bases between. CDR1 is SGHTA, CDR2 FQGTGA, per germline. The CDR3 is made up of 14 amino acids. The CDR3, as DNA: TGTGCCAGCAGCTTAACTTCCGGGAACACTGAAGCTTTCTTT. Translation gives CASSLTSGNTEAFF. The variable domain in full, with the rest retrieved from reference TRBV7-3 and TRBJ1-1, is GAGVSQTPSNKVTEKGKYVELRCDPISGHTALYWYRQSLGQGPEFLIYFQGTGAADDSGLPNDRFFAVRPEGSVSTLKIQRTERGDSAVYLCASSLTSGNTEAFFGQGTRLTVV.

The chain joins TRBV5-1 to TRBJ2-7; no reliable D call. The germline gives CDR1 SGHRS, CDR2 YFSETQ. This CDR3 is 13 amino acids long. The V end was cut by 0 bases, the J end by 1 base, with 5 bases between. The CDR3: CASSLVQSYEQYF. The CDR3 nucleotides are TGCGCCAGCAGCTTGGTGCAGTCCTACGAGCAGTACTTC.

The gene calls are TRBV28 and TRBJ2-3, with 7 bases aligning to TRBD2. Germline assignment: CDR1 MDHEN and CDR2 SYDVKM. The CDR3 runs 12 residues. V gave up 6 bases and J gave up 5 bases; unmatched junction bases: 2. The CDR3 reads CASRGGRDTQYF. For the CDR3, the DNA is TGTGCCAGCAGGGGGGGGAGAGATACGCAGTATTTT.